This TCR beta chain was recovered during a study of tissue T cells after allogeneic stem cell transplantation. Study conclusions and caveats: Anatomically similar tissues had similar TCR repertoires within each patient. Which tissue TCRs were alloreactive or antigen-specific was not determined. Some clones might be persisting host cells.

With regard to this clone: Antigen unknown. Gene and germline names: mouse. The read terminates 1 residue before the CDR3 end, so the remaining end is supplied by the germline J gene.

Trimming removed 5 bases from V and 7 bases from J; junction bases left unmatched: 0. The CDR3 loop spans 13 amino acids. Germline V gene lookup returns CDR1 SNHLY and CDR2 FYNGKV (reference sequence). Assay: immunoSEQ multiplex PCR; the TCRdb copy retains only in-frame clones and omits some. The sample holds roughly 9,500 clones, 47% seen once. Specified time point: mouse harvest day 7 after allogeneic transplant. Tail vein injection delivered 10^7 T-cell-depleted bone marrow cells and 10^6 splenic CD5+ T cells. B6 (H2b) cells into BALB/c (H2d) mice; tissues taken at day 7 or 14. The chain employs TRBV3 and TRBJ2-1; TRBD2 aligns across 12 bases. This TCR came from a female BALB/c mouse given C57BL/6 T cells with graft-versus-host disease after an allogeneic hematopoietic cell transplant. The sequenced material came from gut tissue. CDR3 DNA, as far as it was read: TGTGCCAGCAGCGGGACTGGGGGGGCTGAGCAGTTC. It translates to CASSGTGGAEQF. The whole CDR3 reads CASSGTGGAEQFF.